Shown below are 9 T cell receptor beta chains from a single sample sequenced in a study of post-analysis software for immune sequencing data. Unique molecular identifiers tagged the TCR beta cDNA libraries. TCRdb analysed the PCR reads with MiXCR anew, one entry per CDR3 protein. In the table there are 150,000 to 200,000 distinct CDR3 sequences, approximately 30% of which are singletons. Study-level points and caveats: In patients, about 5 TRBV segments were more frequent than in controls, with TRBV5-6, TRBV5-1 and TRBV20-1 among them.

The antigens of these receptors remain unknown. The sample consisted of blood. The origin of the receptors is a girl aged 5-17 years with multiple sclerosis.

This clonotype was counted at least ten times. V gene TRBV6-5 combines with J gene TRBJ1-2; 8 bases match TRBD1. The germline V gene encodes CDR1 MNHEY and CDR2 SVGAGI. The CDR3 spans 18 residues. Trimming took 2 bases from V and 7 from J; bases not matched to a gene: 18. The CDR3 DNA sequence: TGTGCCAGCAGTTACCCGACAGGGGTTTATGGGATATACGTTGGCTACACCTTC. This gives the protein CASSYPTGVYGIYVGYTF.

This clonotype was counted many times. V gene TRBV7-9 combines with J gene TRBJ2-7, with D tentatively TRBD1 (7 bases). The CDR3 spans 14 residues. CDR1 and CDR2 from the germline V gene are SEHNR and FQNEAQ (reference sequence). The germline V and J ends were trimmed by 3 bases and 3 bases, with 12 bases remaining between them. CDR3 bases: TGTGCCAGCAGCTTGAGCAGGGGGGACTACGAGCAGTACTTC. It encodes CASSLSRGDYEQYF. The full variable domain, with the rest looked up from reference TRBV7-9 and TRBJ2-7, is DTGVSQNPRHKITKRGQNVTFRCDPISEHNRLYWYRQTLGQGPEFLTYFQNEAQLEKSRLLSDRFSAERPKGSFSTLEIQRTEQGDSAMYLCASSLSRGDYEQYFGPGTRLTVT.

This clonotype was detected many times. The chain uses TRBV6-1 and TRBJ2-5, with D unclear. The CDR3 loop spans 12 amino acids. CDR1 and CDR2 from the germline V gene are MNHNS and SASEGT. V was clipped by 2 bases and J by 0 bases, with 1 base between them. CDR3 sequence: CASSEHQETQYF. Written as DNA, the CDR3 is TGTGCCAGCAGTGAACACCAAGAGACCCAGTACTTC.

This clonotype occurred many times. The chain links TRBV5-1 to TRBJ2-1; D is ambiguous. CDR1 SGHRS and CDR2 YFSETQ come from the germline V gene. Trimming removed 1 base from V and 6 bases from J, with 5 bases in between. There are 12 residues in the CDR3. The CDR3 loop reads CASSLRVNEQFF. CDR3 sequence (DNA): TGCGCCAGCAGCTTGCGAGTCAATGAGCAGTTCTTC. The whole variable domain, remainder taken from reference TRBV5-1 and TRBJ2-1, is KAGVTQTPRYLIKTRGQQVTLSCSPISGHRSVSWYQQTPGQGLQFLFEYFSETQRNKGNFPGRFSGRQFSNSRSEMNVSTLELGDSALYLCASSLRVNEQFFGPGTRLTVL.

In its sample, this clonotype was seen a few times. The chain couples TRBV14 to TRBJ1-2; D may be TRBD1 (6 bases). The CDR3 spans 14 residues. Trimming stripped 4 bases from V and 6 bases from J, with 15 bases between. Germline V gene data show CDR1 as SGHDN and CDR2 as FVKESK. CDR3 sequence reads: CASSPTGRVDGYTF. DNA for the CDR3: TGTGCCAGCAGCCCCACAGGGAGGGTGGATGGCTACACCTTC.

This chain's CDR3 is CASSQEPRTNEKLFF. In DNA form, the CDR3 reads TGCGCCAGCAGCCAAGAGCCGAGAACTAATGAAAAACTGTTTTTT. The rearrangement uses TRBV4-1 and TRBJ1-4; no definite D call. This CDR3 comprises 15 residues. V was cut by 0 bases and J by 1 base, with 6 bases left in between. CDR1 is MGHRA, CDR2 YSYEKL, per germline.

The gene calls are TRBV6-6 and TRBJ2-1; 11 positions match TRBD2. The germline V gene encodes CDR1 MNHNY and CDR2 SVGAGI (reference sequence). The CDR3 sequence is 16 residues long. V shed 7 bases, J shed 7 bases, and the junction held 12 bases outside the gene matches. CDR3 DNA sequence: TGTGCCAGCACCACTACTAGCGGGAGAACGTGGAATGAGCAGTTCTTC. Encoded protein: CASTTTSGRTWNEQFF.

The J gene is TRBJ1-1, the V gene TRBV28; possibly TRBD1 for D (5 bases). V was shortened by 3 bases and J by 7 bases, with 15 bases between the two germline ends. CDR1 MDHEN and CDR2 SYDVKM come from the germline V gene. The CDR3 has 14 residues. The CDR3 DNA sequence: TGTGCCAGCAGTTTGTCGGGGCGGGGAGATGAAGCTTTCTTT. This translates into CASSLSGRGDEAFF.

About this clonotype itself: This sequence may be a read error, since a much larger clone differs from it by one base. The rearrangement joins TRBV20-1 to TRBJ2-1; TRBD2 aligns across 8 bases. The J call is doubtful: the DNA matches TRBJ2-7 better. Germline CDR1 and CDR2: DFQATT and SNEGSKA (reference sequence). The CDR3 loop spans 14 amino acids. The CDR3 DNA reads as TGCAGTGCTAGGGGAAAGCGGGAGTACAATGAGCAGTACTTC. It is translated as CSARGKREYNEQYF.